One TCR beta chain is described in this entry. The antigen remains unidentified. The data were produced by immunoSEQ multiplex PCR, yet TCRdb's version contains in-frame clones alone and is incomplete. This repertoire shows over 250,000 clones, 65% to 90% found once; its top ten account for roughly 1%. The sample originates from a study of cytomegalovirus exposure and HLA in healthy donors. Per germline, CDR1 SGHRS and CDR2 YFSETQ. The CDR3 covers 14 residues. V shed 2 bases and J 8 bases; nucleotides not matched to a gene: 5. Study findings and constraints: A list of roughly 160 TCR beta chains associated with cytomegalovirus was given. The authors confirmed in vitro that a few CMV-associated chains were specific for CMV antigens. While the bulk of TCR sequences proved rare, some public TCRs turned up in many donors. The classifier, whose performance was assessed in both the original and validation cohorts, reportedly diagnosed cytomegalovirus status with high specificity and sensitivity.

The specimen sequenced was PBMCs. The clonotype was recovered from a woman between 18 and 29 years old in good health and CMV-seronegative. The J gene is TRBJ2-1, the V gene TRBV5-1; TRBD2 agrees at 9 bases. The CDR3 is CASSFSGSLDEQFF. The CDR3 DNA reads TGCGCCAGCAGCTTTAGCGGGAGTTTGGATGAGCAGTTCTTC.